These 18 T cell receptor beta chains were sequenced from one sample in a study of T cells in Graves' hyperthyroidism and ophthalmopathy. What was amplified from RNA transcripts were TCR beta CDR3 regions. In the first-round RT-PCR of the TCR CDR3, the HTBI primer set was used. TCRdb called the multiplex PCR reads again in MiXCR, with one record for every CDR3 protein. This table holds tens of thousands of distinct CDR3 sequences, around 48% found once. Sequencing was done on a sample of peripheral blood or thyroid tissue (not recorded which). The receptors shown here come from a woman between 45 and 60 years old with Graves' hyperthyroidism.

In its sample, this clonotype was seen many times. This sequence joins TRBV20-1 and TRBJ1-5; a weak D match, TRBD1 (5 bases). V was clipped by 3 bases and J by 6 bases, with 12 bases between them. CDR3 length: 13 residues. Germline CDR1 DFQATT, CDR2 SNEGSKA (reference sequence). CDR3 amino acids: CSARGGGGQPQHF. The CDR3 DNA reads as TGCAGTGCTAGGGGGGGGGGAGGTCAGCCCCAGCATTTT.

The genes are TRBV30 and TRBJ1-3, with D hard to call. CDR1 GTSNPN and CDR2 SVGIG come from the germline V gene (reference sequence). The CDR3 is 15 residues long. Trimming removed 2 bases from V and 6 bases from J, with 17 bases in between. CDR3 amino acids: CAWSRGRTLENTIYF. The CDR3, as DNA: TGTGCCTGGAGTAGAGGACGCACCTTGGAAAACACCATATATTTT.

Regarding this clonotype: One junction end disagrees with the germline gene, perhaps due to a read error. The chain links TRBV20-1 to TRBJ1-1; 7 nucleotides agree with TRBD1. The CDR3 length is 17 residues. CDR1 and CDR2 (germline): DFQATT, SNEGSKA (reference sequence). The CDR3 reads CSTREGSEGAEKTEASF. In DNA form, the CDR3 reads TGCAGTACTAGAGAGGGGTCGGAGGGGGCGGAAAAAACTGAAGCTTCCTTT.

The rearrangement joins TRBV9 to TRBJ2-3; TRBD2 aligns across 12 bases. With 4 bases clipped from V and 5 bases from J, the junction kept 14 bases outside the gene matches. This CDR3 spans 18 amino acids. The germline gives CDR1 SGDLS, CDR2 YYNGEE. The CDR3 spells CASSLSHPSGRVIDTQYF. The CDR3 region has the DNA TGTGCCAGCAGCCTCTCTCACCCTAGCGGGAGGGTCATAGATACGCAGTATTTT.

Worth noting for this clonotype: A read error may be the cause here, since a much bigger clone is one base away. The rearrangement joins TRBV7-9 to TRBJ2-7; 8 bases fit TRBD2. Per the germline V gene, CDR1 is SEHNR and CDR2 is FQNEAQ (reference sequence). This CDR3 comprises 14 residues. The CDR3 DNA is TGTGCCAGCAGCAAAAGCGGGGGAGTTAGCGAGCAGCACTTC. Protein product: CASSKSGGVSEQHF.

This clonotype was seen many times. This sequence joins TRBV5-5 and TRBJ1-5; TRBD1 might be the D (5 bases). Germline CDR1 and CDR2: SGHKS and YYEKEE (reference sequence). This CDR3 region has 14 residues. V lost 4 bases, J lost 6 bases, and 14 bases lay in between. For the CDR3, the DNA is TGTGCCAGCAGCGTGGGGCACCGCGGTCAGCCCCAGCATTTT. Translating it yields CASSVGHRGQPQHF.

This rearrangement joins TRBV2 to TRBJ2-5; D ambiguous. This CDR3 is 14 amino acids long. The V gene's germline CDR1 is SNHLY and CDR2 FYNNEI. V was trimmed by 1 base and J by 0 bases, leaving 6 bases between them. The CDR3 spells CASSEVAYQETQYF. CDR3 DNA: TGTGCCAGCAGTGAAGTGGCGTACCAAGAGACCCAGTACTTC.

This rearrangement joins TRBV20-1 to TRBJ2-5; D may be TRBD2 (5 bases). This CDR3 contains 13 residues. CDR1 is DFQATT, CDR2 SNEGSKA, per germline (reference sequence). Between the trimmed V and J ends, which lost 4 bases and 6 bases, there was a span of 15 bases. The DNA of the CDR3 is TGCAGTGCTAAACCGCAGCGAGGGAAGACCCAGTACTTC. The encoded protein is CSAKPQRGKTQYF.

This clonotype appeared many times. The rearrangement joins TRBV5-8 to TRBJ1-5, with D unresolved. Trimming removed 5 bases from V and 7 bases from J, with 7 bases in between. The length of the CDR3 is 11 residues. In germline, CDR1 is SGHTS, CDR2 YDEGEE. The chain's CDR3 is CASSEGQPQHF. The CDR3 nucleotides read TGTGCCAGCAGTGAGGGACAGCCCCAGCATTTT.

In this sample, this clonotype turned up many times. The rearrangement uses TRBV2 and TRBJ1-2; D not certain. Germline values: CDR1 SNHLY, CDR2 FYNNEI. There are 14 residues in the CDR3. Trimming pared 1 base from V and 4 bases from J, leaving 10 bases between. CDR3 loop: CASSEESAFYGYTF. The CDR3 DNA reads TGTGCCAGCAGTGAAGAAAGCGCGTTCTATGGCTACACCTTC.

This clonotype occurred many times. This chain connects TRBV7-2 to TRBJ2-7; D ambiguous. The V end was cut by 3 bases, the J end by 0 bases, with 6 bases between. CDR1 and CDR2 (germline): SGHTA, FQGNSA. CDR3 length: 13 amino acids. The CDR3 DNA reads TGTGCCAGCAGCTTCGAGTTCTCCTACGAGCAGTACTTC. The encoded protein is CASSFEFSYEQYF.

At least ten counts were recorded for this clonotype. The V gene is TRBV28, the J gene TRBJ2-7; D may match TRBD1 or TRBD2 (5 bases each). This CDR3 region has 14 residues. Per the germline V gene, CDR1 is MDHEN and CDR2 is SYDVKM. V was trimmed by 6 bases and J by 2 bases, leaving 14 bases between them. The CDR3 nucleotides read TGTGCCAGCAGCTCCCCCGGGACGCCCTACGAGCAGTACTTC. Amino acid sequence: CASSSPGTPYEQYF.

The chain recombines TRBV7-9 with TRBJ2-7, with 8 nucleotides matching TRBD1. There are 15 residues in the CDR3. The V gene's germline CDR1 is SEHNR and CDR2 FQNEAQ (reference sequence). The J segment lost 1 base and the V segment lost 5 bases, leaving 7 bases of the junction unmatched. The CDR3 reads CASSRGTGNSYEQYF. The CDR3 coding sequence is TGTGCCAGCAGCAGAGGGACAGGCAATTCCTACGAGCAGTACTTC.

This chain joins TRBV6-5 and TRBJ1-1, with D possibly matching TRBD1 (5 bases). V shed 7 bases and J shed 11 bases, with 17 bases lying between them. The CDR3 loop spans 12 amino acids. In germline, CDR1 is MNHEY, CDR2 SVGAGI. CDR3 sequence: CASTGAISGAFF. Here the CDR3 DNA reads TGTGCCAGCACCGGGGCAATCTCTGGCGCTTTCTTT.

Many counts were recorded for this clonotype. The chain couples TRBV7-9 to TRBJ2-3, with 8 bases lining up with TRBD1. CDR1 and CDR2 from the germline V gene are SEHNR and FQNEAQ (reference sequence). After removal of 5 bases from V and 2 bases from J, the junction contained 12 bases not matched to a gene. The length of the CDR3 is 17 residues. The CDR3 spells CASSVGGTGDHTDTQYF. The CDR3 nucleotides are TGTGCCAGCAGCGTCGGTGGGACAGGCGATCACACAGATACGCAGTATTTT.

This clonotype was seen only a few times. The chain uses TRBV20-1 and TRBJ2-5; 14 nucleotides line up with TRBD2. Germline CDR1 and CDR2: DFQATT and SNEGSKA (reference sequence). J was trimmed by 3 bases and V by 6 bases; bases with no gene match: 6. This CDR3 region has 15 residues. The CDR3 loop is CSAVGTSGSEETQYF. The CDR3 coding sequence is TGCAGTGCAGTGGGGACTAGCGGGAGCGAAGAGACCCAGTACTTC.

This rearrangement joins TRBV6-1 to TRBJ2-5; 8 bases match TRBD1. The V gene end was trimmed by 5 bases and the J gene end by 3 bases; junction bases not matched to a gene: 5. Germline V CDR1 and CDR2: MNHNS, SASEGT. CDR3 length: 14 residues. The CDR3 coding sequence is TGTGCCAGCAGTATACGGACAGGGAAAGAGACCCAGTACTTC. This codes for CASSIRTGKETQYF.

The table lists this clonotype with many counts. This chain joins TRBV14 and TRBJ2-7, with 9 bases matching TRBD1. Germline V CDR1 and CDR2: SGHDN, FVKESK. Trimming took 4 bases from V and 0 from J; bases not matched to a gene: 7. This CDR3 is built from 16 residues. CDR3: CASSPLPGQGSYEQYF. DNA of the CDR3: TGTGCCAGCAGCCCCCTCCCGGGACAGGGCTCCTACGAGCAGTACTTC.